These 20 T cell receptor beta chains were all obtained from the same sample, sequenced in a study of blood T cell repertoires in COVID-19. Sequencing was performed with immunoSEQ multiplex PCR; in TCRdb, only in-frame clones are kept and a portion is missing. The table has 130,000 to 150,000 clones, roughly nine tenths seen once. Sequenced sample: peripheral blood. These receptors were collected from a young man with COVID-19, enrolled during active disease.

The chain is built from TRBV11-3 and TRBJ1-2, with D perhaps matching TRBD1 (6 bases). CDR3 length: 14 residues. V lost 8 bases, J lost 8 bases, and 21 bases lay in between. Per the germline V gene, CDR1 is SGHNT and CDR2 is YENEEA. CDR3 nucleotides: TGTGCCAGCTTTACCACACCGGGACAATTGGGCTACACCTTC. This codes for CASFTTPGQLGYTF.

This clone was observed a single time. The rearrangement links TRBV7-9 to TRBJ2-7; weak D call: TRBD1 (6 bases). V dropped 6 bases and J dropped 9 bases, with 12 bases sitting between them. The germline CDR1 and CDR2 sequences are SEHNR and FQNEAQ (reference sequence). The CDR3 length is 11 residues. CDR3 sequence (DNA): TGTGCCAGCAGTCAGGGGAGAACGCAGTACTTC. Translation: CASSQGRTQYF. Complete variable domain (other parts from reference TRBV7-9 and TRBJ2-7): DTGVSQNPRHKITKRGQNVTFRCDPISEHNRLYWYRQTLGQGPEFLTYFQNEAQLEKSRLLSDRFSAERPKGSFSTLEIQRTEQGDSAMYLCASSQGRTQYFGPGTRLTVT.

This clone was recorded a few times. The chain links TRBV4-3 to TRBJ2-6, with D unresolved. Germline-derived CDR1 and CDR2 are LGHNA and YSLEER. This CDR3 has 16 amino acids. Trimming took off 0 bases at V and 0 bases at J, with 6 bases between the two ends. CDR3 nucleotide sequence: TGCGCCAGCAGCCAAGATCACAGCTCTGGGGCCAACGTCCTGACTTTC. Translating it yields CASSQDHSSGANVLTF.

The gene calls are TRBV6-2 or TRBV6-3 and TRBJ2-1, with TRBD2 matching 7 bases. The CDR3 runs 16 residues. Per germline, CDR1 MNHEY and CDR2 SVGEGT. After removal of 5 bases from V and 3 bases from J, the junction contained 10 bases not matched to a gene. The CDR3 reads CASSARGGSRYNEQFF. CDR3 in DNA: TGTGCCAGCAGTGCCCGGGGCGGGAGTCGCTACAATGAGCAGTTCTTC.

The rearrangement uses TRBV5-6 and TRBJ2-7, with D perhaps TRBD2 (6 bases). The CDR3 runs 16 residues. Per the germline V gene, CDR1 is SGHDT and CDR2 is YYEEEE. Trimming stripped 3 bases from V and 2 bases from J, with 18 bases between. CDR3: CASSSEGRAVTYEQYF. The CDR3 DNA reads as TGTGCCAGCAGCTCGGAGGGACGCGCAGTTACCTACGAGCAGTACTTC.

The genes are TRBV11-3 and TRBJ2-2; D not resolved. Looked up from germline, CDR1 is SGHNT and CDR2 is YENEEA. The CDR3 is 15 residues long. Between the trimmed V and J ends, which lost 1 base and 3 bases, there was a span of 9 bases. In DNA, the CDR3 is TGTGCCAGCAGCTTAGGTGGCAGGTACACCGGGGAGCTGTTTTTT. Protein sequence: CASSLGGRYTGELFF.

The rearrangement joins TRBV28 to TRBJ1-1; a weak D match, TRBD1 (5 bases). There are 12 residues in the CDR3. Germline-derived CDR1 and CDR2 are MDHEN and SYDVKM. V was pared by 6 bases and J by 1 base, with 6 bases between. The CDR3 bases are TGTGCCAGCAGGGGGCGGAACACTGAAGCTTTCTTT. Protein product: CASRGRNTEAFF.

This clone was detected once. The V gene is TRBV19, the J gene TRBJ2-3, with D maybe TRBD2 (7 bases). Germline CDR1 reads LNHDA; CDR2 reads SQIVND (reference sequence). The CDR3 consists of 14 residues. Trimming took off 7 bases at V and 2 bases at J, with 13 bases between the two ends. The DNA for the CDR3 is TGTGCCAGTACCGGGGGGCAGACCACAGATACGCAGTATTTT. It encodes CASTGGQTTDTQYF.

The CDR3 is CASSIPGLGETQYF. The CDR3 DNA reads TGTGCCAGCAGCATACCGGGACTAGGGGAGACCCAGTACTTC. The chain links TRBV5-4 to TRBJ2-5; TRBD2 matches 8 bases. Per germline, CDR1 SGHNT and CDR2 YYREEE (reference sequence). CDR3 length: 14 residues. V lost 4 bases to trimming and J lost 5 bases; unmatched junction nucleotides: 7. The full variable domain, with the rest looked up from reference TRBV5-4 and TRBJ2-5, is ETGVTQSPTHLIKTRGQQVTLRCSSQSGHNTVSWYQQALGQGPQFIFQYYREEENGRGNFPPRFSGLQFPNYSSELNVNALELDDSALYLCASSIPGLGETQYFGPGTRLLVL.

The CDR3 DNA follows: TGTGCCACCAGTGATCTCCGGGACAGGGCTTGGAACACTGAAGCTTTCTTT. Translated: CATSDLRDRAWNTEAFF. The V gene is TRBV24-1, the J gene TRBJ1-1; 9 bases align to TRBD1. The germline V gene encodes CDR1 KGHDR and CDR2 SFDVKD. The length of the CDR3 is 17 residues. V gave up 3 bases and J gave up 1 base; unmatched junction bases: 8.

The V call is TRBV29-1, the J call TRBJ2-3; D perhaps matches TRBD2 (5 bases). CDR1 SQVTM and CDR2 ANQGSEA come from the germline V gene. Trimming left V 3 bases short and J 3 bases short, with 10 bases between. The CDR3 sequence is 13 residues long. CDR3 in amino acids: CSVDLRGTDTQYF. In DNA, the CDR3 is TGCAGCGTTGACTTGAGAGGGACAGATACGCAGTATTTT.

The CDR3 protein is CASSHGTGTGELFF. The CDR3 DNA is TGCGCCAGCAGCCATGGTACGGGCACCGGGGAGCTGTTTTTT. The chain employs TRBV4-3 and TRBJ2-2; D ambiguous. The V end lost 3 bases, the J end lost 4 bases, and 9 bases lay between the germline ends. The length of the CDR3 is 14 residues. Germline V gene lookup returns CDR1 LGHNA and CDR2 YSLEER.

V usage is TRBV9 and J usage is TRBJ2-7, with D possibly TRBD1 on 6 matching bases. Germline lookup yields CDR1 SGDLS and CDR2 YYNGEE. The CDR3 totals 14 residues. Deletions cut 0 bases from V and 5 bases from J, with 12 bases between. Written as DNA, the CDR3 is TGTGCCAGCAGCGTAGAGCCTACAGGGAACGAGCAGTACTTC. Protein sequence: CASSVEPTGNEQYF. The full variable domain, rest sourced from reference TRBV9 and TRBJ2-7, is DSGVTQTPKHLITATGQRVTLRCSPRSGDLSVYWYQQSLDQGLQFLIQYYNGEERAKGNILERFSAQQFPDLHSELNLSSLELGDSALYFCASSVEPTGNEQYFGPGTRLTVT.

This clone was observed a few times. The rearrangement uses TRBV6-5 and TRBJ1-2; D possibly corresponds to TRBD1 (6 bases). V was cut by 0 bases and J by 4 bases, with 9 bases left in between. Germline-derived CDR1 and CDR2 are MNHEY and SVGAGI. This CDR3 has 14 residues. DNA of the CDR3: TGTGCCAGCAGTTACTCCCAGGGGAGCTATGGCTACACCTTC. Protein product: CASSYSQGSYGYTF.

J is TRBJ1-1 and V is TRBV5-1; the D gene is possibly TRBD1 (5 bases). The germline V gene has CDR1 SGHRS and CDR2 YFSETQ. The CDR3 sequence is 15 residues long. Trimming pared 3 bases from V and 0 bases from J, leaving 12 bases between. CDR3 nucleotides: TGCGCCAGCAGCTCGAGCCTGACAGTGAACACTGAAGCTTTCTTT. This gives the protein CASSSSLTVNTEAFF.

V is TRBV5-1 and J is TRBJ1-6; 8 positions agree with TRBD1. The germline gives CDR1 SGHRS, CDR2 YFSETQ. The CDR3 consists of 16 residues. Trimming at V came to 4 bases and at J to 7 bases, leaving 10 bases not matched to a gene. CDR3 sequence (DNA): TGCGCCAGCAGCAGCGACAGGGGAGGAGTAAATTCACCCCTCCACTTT. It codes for CASSSDRGGVNSPLHF.

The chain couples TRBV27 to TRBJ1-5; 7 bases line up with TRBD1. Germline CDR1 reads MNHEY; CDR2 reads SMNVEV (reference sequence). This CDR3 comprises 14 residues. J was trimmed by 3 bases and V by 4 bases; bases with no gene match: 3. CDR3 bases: TGTGCCAGCAGTTCCACAGGGGCCAATCAGCCCCAGCATTTT. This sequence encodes CASSSTGANQPQHF.

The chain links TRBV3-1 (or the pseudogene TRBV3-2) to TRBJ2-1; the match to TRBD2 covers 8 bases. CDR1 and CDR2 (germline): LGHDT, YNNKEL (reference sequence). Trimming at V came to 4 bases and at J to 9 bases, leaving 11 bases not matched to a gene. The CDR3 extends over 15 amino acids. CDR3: CASSLLTAGETEQFF. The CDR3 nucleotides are TGTGCCAGCAGCCTCTTAACAGCGGGAGAAACTGAGCAGTTCTTC.

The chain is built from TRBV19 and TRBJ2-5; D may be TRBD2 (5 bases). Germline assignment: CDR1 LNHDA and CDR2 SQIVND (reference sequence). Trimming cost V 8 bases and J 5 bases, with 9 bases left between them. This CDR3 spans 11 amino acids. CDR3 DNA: TGTGCCAGTTCGCGCGGGGAGACCCAGTACTTC. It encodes CASSRGETQYF. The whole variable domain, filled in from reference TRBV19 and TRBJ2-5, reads DGGITQSPKYLFRKEGQNVTLSCEQNLNHDAMYWYRQDPGQGLRLIYYSQIVNDFQKGDIAEGYSVSREKKESFPLTVTSAQKNPTAFYLCASSRGETQYFGPGTRLLVL.

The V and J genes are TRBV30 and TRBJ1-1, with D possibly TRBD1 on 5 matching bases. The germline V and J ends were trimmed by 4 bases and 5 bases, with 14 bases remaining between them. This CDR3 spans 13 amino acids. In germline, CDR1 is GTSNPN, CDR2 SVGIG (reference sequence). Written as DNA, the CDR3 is TGTGCCTGGAAAGAGACAGACCTAACTGAAGCTTTCTTT. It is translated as CAWKETDLTEAFF.